The 13 T cell receptor beta chains listed next were all sequenced from one sample in a study of blood T cells in healthy people across ages. With a J-beta primer mix and a sample-barcoded 5' primer, a second PCR ran roughly 7 to 11 cycles. One entry per CDR3 protein results from TCRdb running MiXCR on the 5' RACE reads. The table has approximately 900,000 distinct CDR3 sequences, 25% to 30% seen once; the top ten hold roughly a tenth. These data were likewise used in another study, on T cells of mothers and their children.

The specimen was blood. The receptors originated from a woman aged 40 to 50 in good health.

This chain links TRBV4-3 with TRBJ2-3; 10 bases match TRBD2. Germline trimming cut 1 base from V and 4 bases from J; bases unmatched to any gene: 8. This CDR3 contains 17 residues. Per germline, CDR1 LGHNA and CDR2 YSLEER. The CDR3 here is CASSQGPAGGSSDTQYF. CDR3 coding DNA: TGCGCCAGCAGCCAAGGGCCAGCGGGGGGGAGTTCAGATACGCAGTATTTT.

To note about this clonotype: One base away lies a much larger clone, so this may be a sequencing read error. The gene calls are TRBV9 and TRBJ2-5; the D gene could be TRBD1 or TRBD2 (5 bases each). The DNA matches TRBJ2-7 better at its end, which makes the J call doubtful. The length of the CDR3 is 15 residues. Germline V gives CDR1 SGDLS, CDR2 YYNGEE. In nucleotides, the CDR3 is TGTGCCAGCAGCCCCCAGGGTATGGGACCCTGCGAGCAGTACTTC. Translated: CASSPQGMGPCEQYF.

This chain joins TRBV2 and TRBJ2-1; D uncertain. The germline V gene encodes CDR1 SNHLY and CDR2 FYNNEI. The CDR3 consists of 12 residues. The V gene lost 3 bases and the J gene lost 9 bases, with 9 bases spanning the gap. CDR3: CASSEGLFEQFF. The CDR3 DNA reads as TGTGCCAGCAGTGAGGGGTTGTTTGAGCAGTTCTTC.

About this clonotype: This clone may be a read error of a much larger clone one base away. The chain is built from TRBV29-1 and TRBJ2-1; possibly TRBD1 for D (7 bases). In germline, CDR1 is SQVTM, CDR2 ANQGSEA. V dropped 4 bases and J dropped 2 bases, with 9 bases sitting between them. The CDR3 extends over 13 amino acids. This CDR3 is CSVGRGAYNEQFF. In DNA form, the CDR3 reads TGCAGCGTTGGCAGGGGGGCCTACAATGAGCAGTTCTTC.

The chain combines TRBV20-1 with TRBJ1-5; D is uncertain. The CDR3 loop spans 15 amino acids. From germline, CDR1 is DFQATT and CDR2 SNEGSKA (reference sequence). V lost 3 bases, J lost 0 bases, and 12 bases lay in between. The CDR3: CSARFNQDSNQPQHF. The DNA of the CDR3 is TGCAGTGCTAGGTTTAATCAGGATAGCAATCAGCCCCAGCATTTT.

This clonotype was seen only a few times. This chain uses TRBV6-1 with TRBJ1-2; TRBD1 is a possible D gene (5 bases). The germline CDR1 and CDR2 sequences are MNHNS and SASEGT. V lost 7 bases and J lost 0, with 24 bases in between. CDR3 length equals 18 residues. The CDR3 sequence is CASTPGPSRRSTNYGYTF. In DNA, the CDR3 is TGTGCCAGCACCCCGGGGCCAAGCCGAAGGAGTACTAACTATGGCTACACCTTC.

Ten or more counts support this clonotype. V is TRBV28 and J is TRBJ2-6; unclear D gene. The V gene's germline CDR1 is MDHEN and CDR2 SYDVKM. Trimming removed 8 bases at V and 1 base at J, with 12 bases between. CDR3 length: 15 amino acids. The DNA for the CDR3 is TGTGCCAGCGGATCTACAGCGTCTGGGGCCAACGTCCTGACTTTC. Protein: CASGSTASGANVLTF. Combining the CDR3 with reference TRBV28 and TRBJ2-6 gives the whole variable domain DVKVTQSSRYLVKRTGEKVFLECVQDMDHENMFWYRQDPGLGLRLIYFSYDVKMKEKGDIPEGYSVSREKKERFSLILESASTNQTSMYLCASGSTASGANVLTFGAGSRLTVL.

The chain combines TRBV28 with TRBJ1-4; D is ambiguous. Germline-derived CDR1 and CDR2 are MDHEN and SYDVKM. The CDR3 extends over 16 amino acids. The ends were cut back, 7 bases at V and 3 bases at J, with 18 bases in the middle. The CDR3 DNA reads TGTGCCAGCACCGTAGGGCTAGGGTTGTCTAATGAAAAACTGTTTTTT. It specifies CASTVGLGLSNEKLFF.

This sequence joins TRBV7-2 and TRBJ1-5; a possible D gene is TRBD1 (5 bases). Germline V gives CDR1 SGHTA, CDR2 FQGNSA. V lost 8 bases, J lost 7 bases, and 15 bases lay in between. The CDR3 loop spans 13 amino acids. The CDR3 is CASRWGEGQPQHF. In DNA form, the CDR3 reads TGTGCCAGCCGCTGGGGGGAGGGACAGCCCCAGCATTTT.

With regard to this clonotype: Germline is not matched at one junction end, which may reflect a read error. The chain has TRBV13 and TRBJ2-3; D is ambiguous. The CDR3 consists of 12 residues. Germline V gene sequence: CDR1 PRHDT, CDR2 FYEKMQ (reference sequence). CDR3 sequence: CAGSLRADTQYF. CDR3 nucleotides: TGTGCCGGCAGCTTACGAGCAGATACGCAGTATTTT.

This clonotype showed up just a few times. The CDR3 protein is CSAEDHRGRYQPQHF. The CDR3 bases are TGCAGTGCTGAGGATCACAGGGGTAGATATCAGCCCCAGCATTTT. The V and J genes are TRBV20-1 and TRBJ1-5, with 7 bases that match TRBD1. The CDR3 contains 15 residues. V lost 5 bases and J lost 5; bases outside the gene matches: 12. CDR1 and CDR2 (germline): DFQATT, SNEGSKA (reference sequence).

The chain links TRBV29-1 to TRBJ2-7; D gene unclear. Germline CDR1 and CDR2: SQVTM and ANQGSEA. The CDR3 is 11 residues long. The V end was cut by 6 bases, the J end by 3 bases, with 9 bases between. The DNA of the CDR3 is TGCAGCGTGAGGAACCTCTACGAGCAGTACTTC. This encodes CSVRNLYEQYF.

This clonotype was picked up a small number of times. The rearrangement uses TRBV20-1 and TRBJ2-7, with D possibly TRBD1 on 5 matching bases. There are 16 residues in the CDR3. V was trimmed by 2 bases and J by 1 base, leaving 18 bases between them. Germline loops: CDR1 DFQATT, CDR2 SNEGSKA (reference sequence). DNA for the CDR3: TGCAGTGCTAGACCGAAGGTCTTGACAGTATCCTACGAGCAGTACTTC. This encodes CSARPKVLTVSYEQYF.